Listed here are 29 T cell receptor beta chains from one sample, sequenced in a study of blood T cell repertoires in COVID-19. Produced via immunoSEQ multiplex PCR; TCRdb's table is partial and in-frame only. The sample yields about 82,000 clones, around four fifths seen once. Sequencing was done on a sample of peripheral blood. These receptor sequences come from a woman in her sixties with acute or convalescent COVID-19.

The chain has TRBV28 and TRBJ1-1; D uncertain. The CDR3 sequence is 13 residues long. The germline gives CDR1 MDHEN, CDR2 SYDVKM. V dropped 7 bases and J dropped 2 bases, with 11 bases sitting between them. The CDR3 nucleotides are TGTGCCAGCACTATCCCCATAAACACTGAAGCTTTCTTT. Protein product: CASTIPINTEAFF.

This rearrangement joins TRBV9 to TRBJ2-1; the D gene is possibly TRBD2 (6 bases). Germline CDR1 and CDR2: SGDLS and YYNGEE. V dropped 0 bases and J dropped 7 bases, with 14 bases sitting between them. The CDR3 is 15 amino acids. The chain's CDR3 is CASSVAPGAGNEQFF. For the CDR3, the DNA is TGTGCCAGCAGCGTAGCACCGGGAGCCGGTAATGAGCAGTTCTTC. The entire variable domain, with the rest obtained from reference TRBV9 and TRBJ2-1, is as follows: DSGVTQTPKHLITATGQRVTLRCSPRSGDLSVYWYQQSLDQGLQFLIQYYNGEERAKGNILERFSAQQFPDLHSELNLSSLELGDSALYFCASSVAPGAGNEQFFGPGTRLTVL.

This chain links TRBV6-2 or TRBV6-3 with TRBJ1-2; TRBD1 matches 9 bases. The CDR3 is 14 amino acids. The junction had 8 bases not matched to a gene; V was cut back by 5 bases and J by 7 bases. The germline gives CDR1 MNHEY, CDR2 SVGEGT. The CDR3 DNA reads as TGTGCCAGCAGTCCCCAGGGACAGGGAAGTGGCTACACCTTC. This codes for CASSPQGQGSGYTF.

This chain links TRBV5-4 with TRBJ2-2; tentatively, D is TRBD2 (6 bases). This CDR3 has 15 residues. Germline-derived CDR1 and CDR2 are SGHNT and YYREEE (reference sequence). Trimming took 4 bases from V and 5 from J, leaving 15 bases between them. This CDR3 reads CASSAAGRLTGELFF. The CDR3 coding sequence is TGTGCCAGCAGCGCCGCGGGACGACTAACCGGGGAGCTGTTTTTT.

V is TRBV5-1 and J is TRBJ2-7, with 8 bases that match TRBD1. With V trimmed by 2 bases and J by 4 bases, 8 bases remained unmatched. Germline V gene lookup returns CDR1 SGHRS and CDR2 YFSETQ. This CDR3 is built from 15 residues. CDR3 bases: TGCGCCAGCAGCTTTAGGACAGGGTCAACGTACGAGCAGTACTTC. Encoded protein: CASSFRTGSTYEQYF.

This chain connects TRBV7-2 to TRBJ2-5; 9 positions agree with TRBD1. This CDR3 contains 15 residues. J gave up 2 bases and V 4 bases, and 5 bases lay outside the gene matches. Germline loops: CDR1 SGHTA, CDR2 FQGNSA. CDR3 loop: CASSYGTGHQETQYF. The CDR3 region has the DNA TGTGCCAGCAGCTATGGGACAGGGCATCAAGAGACCCAGTACTTC.

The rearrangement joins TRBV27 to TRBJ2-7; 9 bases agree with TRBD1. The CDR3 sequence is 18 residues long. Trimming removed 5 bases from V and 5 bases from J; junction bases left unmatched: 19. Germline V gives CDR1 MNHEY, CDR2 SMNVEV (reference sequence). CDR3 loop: CASSHRIILAGQGDEQYF. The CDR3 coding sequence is TGTGCCAGCAGTCACCGAATTATTCTTGCGGGACAGGGTGACGAGCAGTACTTC.

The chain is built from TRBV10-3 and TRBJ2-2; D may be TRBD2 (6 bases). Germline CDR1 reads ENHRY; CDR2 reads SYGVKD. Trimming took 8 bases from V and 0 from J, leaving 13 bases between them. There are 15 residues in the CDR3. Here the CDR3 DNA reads TGTGCCATCGGGCGGGAAACCGCGAACACCGGGGAGCTGTTTTTT. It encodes CAIGRETANTGELFF.

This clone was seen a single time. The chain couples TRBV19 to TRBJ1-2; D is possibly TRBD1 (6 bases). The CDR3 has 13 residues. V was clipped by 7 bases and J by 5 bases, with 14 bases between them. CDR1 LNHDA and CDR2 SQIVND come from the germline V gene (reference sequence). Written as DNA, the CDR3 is TGTGCCAGTACCAGAACGACAGGATATGGCTACACCTTC. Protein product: CASTRTTGYGYTF.

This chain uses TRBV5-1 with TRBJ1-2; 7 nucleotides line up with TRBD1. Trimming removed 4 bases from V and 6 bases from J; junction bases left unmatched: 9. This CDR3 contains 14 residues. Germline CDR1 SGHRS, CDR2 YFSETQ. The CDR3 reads CASSEGTVEHGYTF. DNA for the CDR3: TGCGCCAGCAGCGAAGGGACAGTGGAACATGGCTACACCTTC.

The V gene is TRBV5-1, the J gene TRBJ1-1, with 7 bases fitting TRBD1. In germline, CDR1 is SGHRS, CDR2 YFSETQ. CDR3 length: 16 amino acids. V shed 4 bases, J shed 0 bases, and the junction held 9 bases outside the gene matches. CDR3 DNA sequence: TGCGCCAGCAGCGTTACAGGGGTTCGCTTGAACACTGAAGCTTTCTTT. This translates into CASSVTGVRLNTEAFF.

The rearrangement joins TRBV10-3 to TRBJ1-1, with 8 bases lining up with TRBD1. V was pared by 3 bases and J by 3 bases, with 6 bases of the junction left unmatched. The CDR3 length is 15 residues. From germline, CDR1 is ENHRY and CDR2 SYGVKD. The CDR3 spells CAISEVQGADTEAFF. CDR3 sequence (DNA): TGTGCCATCAGTGAAGTTCAGGGGGCGGACACTGAAGCTTTCTTT.

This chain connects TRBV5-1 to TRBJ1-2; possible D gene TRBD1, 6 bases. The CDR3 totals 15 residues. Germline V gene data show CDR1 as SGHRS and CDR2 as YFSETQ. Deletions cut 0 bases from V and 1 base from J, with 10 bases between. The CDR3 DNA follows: TGCGCCAGCAGCTTGGATCCAGGGGATAACTATGGCTACACCTTC. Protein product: CASSLDPGDNYGYTF.

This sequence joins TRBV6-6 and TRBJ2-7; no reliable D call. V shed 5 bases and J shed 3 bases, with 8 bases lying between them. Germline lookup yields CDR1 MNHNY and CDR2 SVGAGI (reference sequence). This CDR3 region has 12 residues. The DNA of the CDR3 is TGTGCCAGCAGTAGCCTTAGCTACGAGCAGTACTTC. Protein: CASSSLSYEQYF.

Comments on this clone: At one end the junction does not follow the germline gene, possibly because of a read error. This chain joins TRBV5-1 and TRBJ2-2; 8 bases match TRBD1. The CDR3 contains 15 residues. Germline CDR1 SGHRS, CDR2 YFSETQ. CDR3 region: CTSGSGGADTGELFF. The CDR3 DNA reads TGCACCAGCGGATCAGGGGGCGCGGACACCGGGGAGCTGTTTTTT.

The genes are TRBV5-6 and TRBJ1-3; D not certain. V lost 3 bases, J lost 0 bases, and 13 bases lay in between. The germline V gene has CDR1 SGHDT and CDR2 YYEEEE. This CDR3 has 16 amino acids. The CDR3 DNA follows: TGTGCCAGCAGCTCGGTGACTACAACCTCTGGAAACACCATATATTTT. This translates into CASSSVTTTSGNTIYF.

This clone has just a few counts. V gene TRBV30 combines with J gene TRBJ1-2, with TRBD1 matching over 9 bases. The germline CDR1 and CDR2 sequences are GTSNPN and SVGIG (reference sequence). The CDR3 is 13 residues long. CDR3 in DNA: TGTGCTCGGCCCGGGACAGGGCCCTATGGCTACACCTTC. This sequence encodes CARPGTGPYGYTF.

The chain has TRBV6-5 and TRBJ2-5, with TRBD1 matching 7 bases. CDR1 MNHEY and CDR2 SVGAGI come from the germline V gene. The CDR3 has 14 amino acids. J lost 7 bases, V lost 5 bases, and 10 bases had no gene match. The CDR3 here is CASSLDRSSGTQYF. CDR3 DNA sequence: TGTGCCAGCAGTCTGGACAGGTCCTCGGGGACCCAGTACTTC.

In DNA form, the CDR3 reads TGTGCCAGCAGCGAAGACTCATTCCTAGCCAAAAACATTCAGTACTTC. Translation: CASSEDSFLAKNIQYF. The V call is TRBV5-4, the J call TRBJ2-4; no clear D. There are 16 residues in the CDR3. Trimming took off 4 bases at V and 0 bases at J, with 14 bases between the two ends. Germline loops: CDR1 SGHNT, CDR2 YYREEE (reference sequence).

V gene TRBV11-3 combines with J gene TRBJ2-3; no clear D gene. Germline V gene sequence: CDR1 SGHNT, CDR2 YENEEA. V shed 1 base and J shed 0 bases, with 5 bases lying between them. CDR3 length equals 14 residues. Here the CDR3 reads CASSLAPSTDTQYF. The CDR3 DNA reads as TGTGCCAGCAGCTTAGCCCCTAGCACAGATACGCAGTATTTT.

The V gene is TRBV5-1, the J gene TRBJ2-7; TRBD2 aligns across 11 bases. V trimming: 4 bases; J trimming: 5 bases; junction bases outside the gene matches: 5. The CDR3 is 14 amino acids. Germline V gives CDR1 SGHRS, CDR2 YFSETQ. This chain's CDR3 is CASSISGGADEQYF. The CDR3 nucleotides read TGCGCCAGCAGCATTAGCGGGGGGGCGGACGAGCAGTACTTC.

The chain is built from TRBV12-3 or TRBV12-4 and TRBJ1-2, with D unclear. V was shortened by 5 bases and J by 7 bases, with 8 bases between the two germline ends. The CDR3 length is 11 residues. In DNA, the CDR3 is TGTGCCAGCAGTATGACGGGTGGCTACACCTTC. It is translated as CASSMTGGYTF.

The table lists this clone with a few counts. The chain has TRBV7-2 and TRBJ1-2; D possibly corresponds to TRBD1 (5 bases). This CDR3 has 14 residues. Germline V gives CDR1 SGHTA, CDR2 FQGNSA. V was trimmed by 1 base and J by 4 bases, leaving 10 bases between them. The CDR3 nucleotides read TGTGCCAGCAGCTTAGACGGGGGTGGCTATGGCTACACCTTC. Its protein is CASSLDGGGYGYTF.

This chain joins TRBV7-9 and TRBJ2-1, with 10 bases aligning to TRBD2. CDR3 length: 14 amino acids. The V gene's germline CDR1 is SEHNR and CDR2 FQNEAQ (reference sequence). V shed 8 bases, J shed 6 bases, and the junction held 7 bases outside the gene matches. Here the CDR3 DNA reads TGTGCCAGCGTCCCGGGACTAGCGACCAATGAGCAGTTCTTC. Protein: CASVPGLATNEQFF.

CDR3 in DNA: TGCGCCAGCAGCCTAGTTGGGGATACGCAGTATTTT. Its translation is CASSLVGDTQYF. The rearrangement joins TRBV5-1 to TRBJ2-3, with D unclear. CDR1 SGHRS and CDR2 YFSETQ come from the germline V gene. There are 12 residues in the CDR3. Trimming took 4 bases from V and 6 from J, leaving 9 bases between them.

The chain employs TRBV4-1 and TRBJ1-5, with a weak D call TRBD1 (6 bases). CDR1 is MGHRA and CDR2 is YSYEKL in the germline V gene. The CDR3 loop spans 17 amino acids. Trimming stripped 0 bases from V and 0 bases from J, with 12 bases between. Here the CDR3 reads CASSQESTGHSNQPQHF. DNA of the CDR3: TGCGCCAGCAGCCAAGAATCGACAGGTCATAGCAATCAGCCCCAGCATTTT.

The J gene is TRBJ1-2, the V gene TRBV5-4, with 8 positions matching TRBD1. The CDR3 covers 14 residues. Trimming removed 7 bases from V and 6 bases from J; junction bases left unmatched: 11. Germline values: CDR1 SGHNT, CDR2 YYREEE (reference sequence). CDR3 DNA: TGTGCCAGCCTTCGGACAGGGCTTTTGGATGGCTACACCTTC. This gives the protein CASLRTGLLDGYTF.

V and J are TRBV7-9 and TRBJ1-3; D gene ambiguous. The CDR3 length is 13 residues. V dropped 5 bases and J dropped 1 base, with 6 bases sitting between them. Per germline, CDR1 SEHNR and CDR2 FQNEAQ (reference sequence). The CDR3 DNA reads TGTGCCAGCAGCAGGAGTTCTGGAAACACCATATATTTT. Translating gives CASSRSSGNTIYF.

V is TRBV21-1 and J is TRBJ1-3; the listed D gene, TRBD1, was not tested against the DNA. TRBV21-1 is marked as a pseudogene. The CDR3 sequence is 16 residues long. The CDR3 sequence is CASSSRRGGSGNTIYF. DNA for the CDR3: TGTGCCAGCAGCTCAAGAAGAGGGGGCAGTGGAAACACCATATATTTT.